This TCR beta chain was observed in a study of cytomegalovirus exposure and HLA in healthy donors. Findings and caveats of the study: The study had only CMV serostatus as immune exposure information. Analysis was carried out at a later point, and it linked a missense DCLRE1C variant to TCR beta V- and J-gene trimming.

Germline CDR1 reads SGHVS; CDR2 reads FNYEAQ. This CDR3 comprises 13 residues. Losses at the gene ends were 4 bases for V and 5 bases for J; bases not matched to a gene: 3. The study ran its PCR with 60 Vbeta and 13 Jbeta primers. The data were produced by immunoSEQ multiplex PCR, yet TCRdb's version contains in-frame clones alone and is incomplete. The sample has 200,000 or so clones; 80% to 85% are singletons. Healthy bone marrow donors formed the donor group. As to this clone: Its antigen is as yet unknown.

The V call is TRBV7-6, the J call TRBJ2-5; TRBD1 matches 8 bases. The clonotype originates from a young woman in good health and CMV-seropositive. The sample taken for sequencing was PBMCs. The CDR3 DNA is TGTGCCAGCAGCTGGTACAGGGGGGAGACCCAGTACTTC. It is translated as CASSWYRGETQYF.